The 32 T cell receptor beta chains reported below all come from one sample, sequenced in a study of blood T cells in healthy people across ages. It was with a sample-barcoded 5' primer and a J-beta primer mix that a second PCR of roughly 7 to 12 cycles was run. TCRdb itself ran the 5' RACE reads through MiXCR, one entry per CDR3 protein. The sample has 600,000 to 850,000 distinct CDR3 sequences; roughly 25% are singletons. These sequences were also reported in another study, on T cells of mothers and their children.

Sequenced input: blood. The receptors here all came from a boy younger than 18 in good health.

The chain uses TRBV2 and TRBJ2-3; D may correspond to TRBD1 or TRBD2 (5 bases each). The length of the CDR3 is 12 residues. Germline V CDR1 and CDR2: SNHLY, FYNNEI. The ends were cut back, 11 bases at V and 2 bases at J, with 11 bases in the middle. CDR3 residues: CAGGRLTDTQYF. CDR3 DNA sequence: TGTGCCGGGGGACGGCTCACAGATACGCAGTATTTT.

This clonotype was found a few times. The chain employs TRBV29-1 and TRBJ1-2; TRBD1 might be the D (5 bases). The CDR3 sequence is 13 residues long. The V gene lost 7 bases and the J gene lost 5 bases, with 17 bases spanning the gap. Germline V lookup: CDR1 SQVTM, CDR2 ANQGSEA. The CDR3 protein is CSAQTGQGYGYTF. In DNA, the CDR3 is TGCAGCGCACAGACGGGGCAGGGTTATGGCTACACCTTC.

This chain connects TRBV7-3 to TRBJ2-4; tentative D call: TRBD2 (5 bases). CDR1 and CDR2 from the germline V gene are SGHTA and FQGTGA. The CDR3 is 16 residues long. Trimming removed 0 bases from V and 0 bases from J, with 9 bases in between. CDR3 DNA sequence: TGTGCCAGCAGCTTAACGGCGGGTTTAGCCAAAAACATTCAGTACTTC. Protein sequence: CASSLTAGLAKNIQYF.

The chain joins TRBV28 to TRBJ2-5, with TRBD2 matching over 12 bases. J lost 1 base, V lost 5 bases, and 11 bases had no gene match. CDR1 and CDR2 (germline): MDHEN, SYDVKM. The CDR3 has 18 residues. DNA for the CDR3: TGTGCCAGCAGTCCCATATCCCCGGGACTAGCGGGCCAAGAGACCCAGTACTTC. Its protein is CASSPISPGLAGQETQYF.

Comment on this clonotype: One end of the junction fails to match germline, which may point to a read error. The V and J genes are TRBV7-6 and TRBJ2-5; perhaps TRBD1 as D (7 bases). The CDR3 is 15 amino acids. Germline V gene sequence: CDR1 SGHVS, CDR2 FNYEAQ. CDR3 in amino acids: CDSSFQGGQQETQYF. CDR3 DNA: TGTGACAGCAGCTTCCAGGGGGGACAGCAAGAGACCCAGTACTTC.

J is TRBJ2-6 and V is TRBV11-2; D is undetermined. The V gene lost 3 bases and the J gene lost 1 base, with 7 bases spanning the gap. CDR3 size: 15 residues. Germline V gene data show CDR1 as SGHAT and CDR2 as FQNNGV. CDR3 sequence reads: CASSFDQSGANVLTF. The DNA for the CDR3 is TGTGCCAGCAGCTTTGACCAGTCTGGGGCCAACGTCCTGACTTTC.

The chain couples TRBV12-5 to TRBJ1-6; D is perhaps TRBD1 (5 bases). The V gene's germline CDR1 is LGHNT and CDR2 FRNRAP. CDR3 size: 15 residues. V was cut by 6 bases and J by 3 bases, with 12 bases left in between. The CDR3 spells CASGVGASYNSPLHF. In DNA form, the CDR3 reads TGTGCTAGTGGCGTAGGGGCCAGCTATAATTCACCCCTCCACTTT.

In its sample, this clonotype was seen a few times. The chain joins TRBV4-1 to TRBJ2-2, with D maybe TRBD1 (5 bases). Trimming took 4 bases from V and 7 from J, leaving 16 bases between them. There are 15 residues in the CDR3. CDR1 is MGHRA, CDR2 YSYEKL, per germline. The CDR3 DNA sequence: TGCGCCAGCAGCCCTCGTCAGGGTTTCGGCGGGGAGCTGTTTTTT. Its translation is CASSPRQGFGGELFF.

The V gene is TRBV29-1, the J gene TRBJ1-2; D unresolved. The CDR3 totals 12 residues. The germline V gene has CDR1 SQVTM and CDR2 ANQGSEA. The CDR3 region is CGADDFLGGYTF. Written as DNA, the CDR3 is TGCGGCGCGGACGATTTTCTGGGTGGCTACACCTTC.

This clonotype was seen many times. The gene calls are TRBV7-2 and TRBJ2-5; no definite D call. Trimming shortened V by 1 base and J by 2 bases, and 8 bases separated the two germline ends. Germline V lookup: CDR1 SGHTA, CDR2 FQGNSA. This CDR3 is built from 14 residues. The CDR3 loop is CASSLGSRQETQYF. The CDR3 nucleotides read TGTGCCAGCAGCTTAGGGTCCCGGCAAGAGACCCAGTACTTC.

This clonotype was seen a few times. The V gene is TRBV5-1, the J gene TRBJ2-2; unclear D gene. Per the germline V gene, CDR1 is SGHRS and CDR2 is YFSETQ. The V end was cut by 9 bases, the J end by 2 bases, with 17 bases between. The CDR3 loop spans 15 amino acids. CDR3 in DNA: TGCGCCACCGCCATAGGACGATCAAACACCGGGGAGCTGTTTTTT. Translated, it gives CATAIGRSNTGELFF. The full variable domain, its missing parts supplied by reference TRBV5-1 and TRBJ2-2, is KAGVTQTPRYLIKTRGQQVTLSCSPISGHRSVSWYQQTPGQGLQFLFEYFSETQRNKGNFPGRFSGRQFSNSRSEMNVSTLELGDSALYLCATAIGRSNTGELFFGEGSRLTVL.

This clonotype was counted only a few times. The chain couples TRBV4-3 to TRBJ2-3, with 8 bases that match TRBD2. The V gene's germline CDR1 is LGHNA and CDR2 YSLEER. The trim removed 3 bases at V and 5 bases at J, leaving 7 bases unmatched. CDR3 length: 15 amino acids. CDR3 DNA: TGCGCCAGCAGCCAGGATGTCGGGGGGGGAGATACGCAGTATTTT. This sequence encodes CASSQDVGGGDTQYF.

This clonotype has just a few counts. V is TRBV12-3 or TRBV12-4 and J is TRBJ2-5; D unclear. The end of the DNA fits TRBJ2-7 better, so the J call may be wrong. This CDR3 contains 12 residues. CDR3 sequence: CASSFQAYEQYF. DNA of the CDR3: TGTGCCAGCAGTTTCCAAGCCTACGAGCAGTACTTC.

The V and J genes are TRBV7-8 and TRBJ2-7; TRBD2 aligns across 7 bases. The CDR3 has 15 amino acids. Germline CDR1 and CDR2: SGHVS and FQNEAQ. Unmatched junction bases numbered 10, after V lost 1 base and J lost 7 bases. The CDR3, as DNA: TGTGCCAGCAGCTTAGTAGGCGGGAGTGGGATGGAGCAGTACTTC. Protein sequence: CASSLVGGSGMEQYF. The variable domain in full, completed from reference TRBV7-8 and TRBJ2-7, reads GAGVSQSPRYKVAKRGQDVALRCDPISGHVSLFWYQQALGQGPEFLTYFQNEAQLDKSGLPSDRFFAERPEGSVSTLKIQRTQQEDSAVYLCASSLVGGSGMEQYFGPGTRLTVT.

This sequence joins TRBV18 and TRBJ2-3; D may match TRBD1 or TRBD2 (5 bases each). This CDR3 is built from 16 residues. The germline V and J ends were trimmed by 3 bases and 3 bases, with 16 bases remaining between them. CDR1 and CDR2 (germline): KGHSH, LQKENI. CDR3 region: CASSPTAGSRTDTQYF. CDR3 DNA: TGTGCCAGCTCACCTACAGCAGGGAGCCGGACAGATACGCAGTATTTT.

A remark on this clonotype: A junction end diverges from the germline sequence, so it may reflect a read error. The V gene is TRBV4-2, the J gene TRBJ2-7, with TRBD1 matching over 7 bases. Looked up from germline, CDR1 is LGHNA and CDR2 is YNFKEQ. CDR3 length: 14 residues. CDR3 protein: CAGSQDNRGSEQYF. For the CDR3, the DNA is TGTGCCGGCAGCCAAGATAACAGGGGTAGCGAGCAGTACTTC.

The gene calls are TRBV9 and TRBJ1-2; D remains unclear. V lost 5 bases, J lost 6 bases, and 20 bases lay in between. CDR1 and CDR2 from the germline V gene are SGDLS and YYNGEE. The CDR3 extends over 15 amino acids. This chain's CDR3 is CASSPVGGAMDGYTF. DNA of the CDR3: TGTGCCAGCAGTCCTGTTGGCGGTGCCATGGATGGCTACACCTTC.

The genes are TRBV4-1 and TRBJ1-2, with a possible D match to TRBD1 (5 bases). This CDR3 has 11 amino acids. Trimming stripped 8 bases from V and 5 bases from J, with 9 bases between. Looked up from germline, CDR1 is MGHRA and CDR2 is YSYEKL. CDR3 sequence (DNA): TGCGCCAGCTATGGGGGGTATGGCTACACCTTC. The encoded protein is CASYGGYGYTF.

The chain links TRBV12-3 or TRBV12-4 to TRBJ2-7; D not resolved. The CDR3 consists of 13 residues. V was clipped by 2 bases and J by 12 bases, with 17 bases between them. The CDR3 reads CASSLSENGYRYF. In nucleotides, the CDR3 is TGTGCCAGCAGTTTATCAGAGAATGGGTATCGGTACTTC.

The J gene is TRBJ2-5, the V gene TRBV5-1, with no clear D. The V end lost 3 bases, the J end lost 3 bases, and 12 bases lay between the germline ends. The germline V gene has CDR1 SGHRS and CDR2 YFSETQ. The CDR3 runs 14 residues. The CDR3 loop reads CASSSAPGKETQYF. The CDR3 DNA reads TGCGCCAGCAGCTCCGCTCCGGGCAAAGAGACCCAGTACTTC.

The chain couples TRBV14 to TRBJ2-3; D is unclear. The CDR3 contains 12 residues. Trimming left V 3 bases short and J 9 bases short, with 10 bases between. CDR1 SGHDN and CDR2 FVKESK come from the germline V gene. CDR3 loop: CASSQALSTQYF. CDR3 nucleotides: TGTGCCAGCAGCCAGGCGCTTAGCACGCAGTATTTT.

The CDR3 here is CASSLRTGYTEAFF. The CDR3 DNA reads as TGTGCCAGCAGCTTGCGGACAGGGTACACTGAAGCTTTCTTT. The chain couples TRBV7-6 to TRBJ1-1, with 8 bases identical to TRBD1. The CDR3 has 14 amino acids. CDR1 SGHVS and CDR2 FNYEAQ come from the germline V gene. V shed 3 bases, J shed 3 bases, and the junction held 3 bases outside the gene matches.

This clonotype was counted only a few times. This chain joins TRBV4-1 and TRBJ2-1; 7 nucleotides line up with TRBD2. Germline CDR1 is MGHRA and CDR2 is YSYEKL. This CDR3 spans 16 amino acids. V lost 0 bases, J lost 4 bases, and 6 bases stayed unmatched. Here the CDR3 DNA reads TGCGCCAGCAGCCAAGATTTGCGGGAGTATTACAATGAGCAGTTCTTC. The encoded protein is CASSQDLREYYNEQFF.

The rearrangement uses TRBV27 and TRBJ2-4; D uncertain. Trimming removed 4 bases at V and 11 bases at J, with 15 bases between. Germline CDR1 and CDR2: MNHEY and SMNVEV (reference sequence). This CDR3 has 13 residues. DNA for the CDR3: TGTGCCAGCAGTTCCTTCCCTCACGGCGTTCAGTACTTC. It specifies CASSSFPHGVQYF.

This chain links TRBV7-9 with TRBJ2-3; D might be TRBD1 (6 bases). Trimming took 10 bases from V and 2 from J, leaving 22 bases between them. Germline-derived CDR1 and CDR2 are SEHNR and FQNEAQ (reference sequence). This CDR3 has 16 residues. The CDR3 nucleotides are TGTGCCATCGAGACCATAAGGCAGGGGCCCACAGATACGCAGTATTTT. It is translated as CAIETIRQGPTDTQYF.

The V and J genes are TRBV29-1 and TRBJ2-5; TRBD2 matches 7 bases. After removal of 7 bases from V and 5 bases from J, the junction contained 7 bases not matched to a gene. Germline V gene sequence: CDR1 SQVTM, CDR2 ANQGSEA. The length of the CDR3 is 12 residues. The CDR3 protein is CSAGGVRETQYF. The DNA for the CDR3 is TGCAGCGCTGGGGGGGTAAGGGAGACCCAGTACTTC. Supplemented by reference TRBV29-1 and TRBJ2-5, the full variable domain reads SAVISQKPSRDICQRGTSLTIQCQVDSQVTMMFWYRQQPGQSLTLIATANQGSEATYESGFVIDKFPISRPNLTFSTLTVSNMSPEDSSIYLCSAGGVRETQYFGPGTRLLVL.

In its sample, this clonotype was seen a few times. The chain employs TRBV9 and TRBJ2-1; D gene unclear. V dropped 0 bases and J dropped 9 bases, with 10 bases sitting between them. CDR1 and CDR2 (germline): SGDLS, YYNGEE. The CDR3 has 13 residues. Here the CDR3 DNA reads TGTGCCAGCAGCGTAGCTAGGGCGAGTGAGCAGTTCTTC. This encodes CASSVARASEQFF.

The CDR3, as DNA: TGCAGTGCTTGGGACAGGGGTGAGACCCAGTACTTC. As protein: CSAWDRGETQYF. The J gene is TRBJ2-5, the V gene TRBV20-1, with 10 bases aligning to TRBD1. This CDR3 comprises 12 residues. Germline V lookup: CDR1 DFQATT, CDR2 SNEGSKA (reference sequence). V lost 5 bases to trimming and J lost 5 bases; unmatched junction nucleotides: 2.

This clonotype was picked up a small number of times. The chain employs TRBV24-1 and TRBJ1-1; D not certain. Between the trimmed V and J ends, which lost 5 bases and 8 bases, there was a span of 14 bases. CDR3 size: 13 residues. CDR1 KGHDR and CDR2 SFDVKD come from the germline V gene. This CDR3 is CATSAPGGVEAFF. In DNA form, the CDR3 reads TGTGCCACCAGTGCTCCAGGTGGGGTCGAAGCTTTCTTT.

This clonotype was observed a few times. This chain connects TRBV29-1 to TRBJ2-7, with 7 nucleotides matching TRBD1. This CDR3 region has 17 residues. V dropped 4 bases and J dropped 1; count of bases not matched to a gene: 16. CDR1 and CDR2 from the germline V gene are SQVTM and ANQGSEA. This CDR3 reads CSVGRQGVPGGSYEQYF. As DNA, the CDR3 is TGCAGCGTTGGGAGACAGGGTGTTCCCGGAGGATCCTACGAGCAGTACTTC.

This clonotype was observed a handful of times. The V gene is TRBV3-1, the J gene TRBJ2-7, with 9 nucleotides matching TRBD2. Losses at the gene ends were 5 bases for V and 0 bases for J; bases not matched to a gene: 5. CDR3 length: 15 amino acids. The germline V gene encodes CDR1 LGHDT and CDR2 YNNKEL (reference sequence). Written as DNA, the CDR3 is TGTGCCAGCAGCACCGGGACTAGCCCCTCCTACGAGCAGTACTTC. The encoded protein is CASSTGTSPSYEQYF.

The rearrangement links TRBV2 to TRBJ1-2; possibly TRBD1 for D (5 bases). Trimming took 8 bases from V and 7 from J, leaving 17 bases between them. The CDR3 contains 13 residues. Germline V gene sequence: CDR1 SNHLY, CDR2 FYNNEI. The chain's CDR3 is CASGGRGLSGYTF. In DNA form, the CDR3 reads TGTGCCAGCGGGGGGAGGGGTTTATCTGGCTACACCTTC.